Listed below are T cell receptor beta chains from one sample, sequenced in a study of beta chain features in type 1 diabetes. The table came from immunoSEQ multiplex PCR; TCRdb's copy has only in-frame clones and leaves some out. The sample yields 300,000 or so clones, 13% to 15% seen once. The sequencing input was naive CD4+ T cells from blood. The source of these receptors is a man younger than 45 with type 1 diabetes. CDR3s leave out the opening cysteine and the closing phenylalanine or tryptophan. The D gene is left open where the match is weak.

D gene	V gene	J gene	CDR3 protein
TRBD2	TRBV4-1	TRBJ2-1	ASSPSSGTAYNEQF
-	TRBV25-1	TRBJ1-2	ASSASRFGGYT
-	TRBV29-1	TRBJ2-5	SAKQGWETQY
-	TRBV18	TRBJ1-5	ASSETRLNQPQH
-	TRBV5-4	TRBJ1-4	ASSLGGRGGASGEKLF
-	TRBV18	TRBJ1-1	ASSFQGRNTEAF
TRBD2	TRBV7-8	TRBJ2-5	ASSLGLAKETQY
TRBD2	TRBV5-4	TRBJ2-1	ASSPGLAGYNEQF
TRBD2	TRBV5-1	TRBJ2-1	ASSTVASGSPEQF
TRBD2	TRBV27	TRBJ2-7	ASRRALAGIYEQY
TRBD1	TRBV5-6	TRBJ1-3	ASSLTGAGNTIY
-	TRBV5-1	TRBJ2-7	ASSLGDNSHEQY
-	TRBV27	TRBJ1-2	ASSTTNYGYT
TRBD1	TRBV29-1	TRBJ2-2	GGWTGLNTGELF
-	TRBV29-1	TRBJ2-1	SVESRLVEVQF
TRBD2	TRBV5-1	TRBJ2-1	ASSSHGASGSSYNEQF
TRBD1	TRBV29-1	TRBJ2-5	SVVTGGYQETQY
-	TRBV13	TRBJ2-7	ASSPQGNEQY
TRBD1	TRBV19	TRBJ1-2	ASSIGQGNYGYT
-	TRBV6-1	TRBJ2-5	ASILQVSGDPVY
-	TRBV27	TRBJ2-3	ASSAYTDTQY
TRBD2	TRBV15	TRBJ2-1	ATSGMGTSGFNEQF
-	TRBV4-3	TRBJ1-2	ASSQDRGGGRRYT
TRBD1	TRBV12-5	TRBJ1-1	ASGLGPGQGDTEAF
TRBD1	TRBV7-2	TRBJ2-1	ASSPGQQQF
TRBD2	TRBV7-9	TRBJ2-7	ASSLGGGLADNLYEQY
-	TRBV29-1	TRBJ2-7	SVGGSEVYEQY
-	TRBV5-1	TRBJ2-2	ASSLTGEIGELF
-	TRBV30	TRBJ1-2	AWSVLVSGGSYGYT
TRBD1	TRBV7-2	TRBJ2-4	ASSPGQGANIQY
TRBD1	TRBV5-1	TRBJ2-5	ASSLGAGTGALETQY
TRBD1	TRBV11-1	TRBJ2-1	ATGTGGVNEQF
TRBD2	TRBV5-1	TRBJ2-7	ASSLVLAGGDEQY
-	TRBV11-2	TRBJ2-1	ASSFYQGGPTYNEQF
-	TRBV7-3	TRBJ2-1	ASSLVTHGEQF
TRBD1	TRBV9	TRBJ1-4	ASSESQGAEKLF
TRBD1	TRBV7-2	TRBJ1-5	ASSTYRGPQPQH
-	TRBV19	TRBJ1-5	ASSMGQSNQPQH
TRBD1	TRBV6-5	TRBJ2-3	ASSLQGVLDTQY
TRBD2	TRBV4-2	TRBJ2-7	ASSQVGGSYEQY
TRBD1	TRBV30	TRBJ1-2	AWSALRTGGIYGYT
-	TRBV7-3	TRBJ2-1	ASSPGVSSYNEQF
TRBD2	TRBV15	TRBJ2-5	ATSRQGLAGETQY
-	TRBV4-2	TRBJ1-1	ASSPRGNTEAF
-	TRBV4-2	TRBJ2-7	ASSQISSRNSYEQY
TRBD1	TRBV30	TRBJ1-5	AWNSGQVGDQPQH
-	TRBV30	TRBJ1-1	AWTSEGGQLNTEAF
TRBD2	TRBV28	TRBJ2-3	ASTRGDGRGTDTQY
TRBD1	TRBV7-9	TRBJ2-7	ASKNTGVDEQY
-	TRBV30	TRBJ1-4	ACGVSNYFLSHEKLF
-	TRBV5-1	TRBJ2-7	ASSLGRAHEQY
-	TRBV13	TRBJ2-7	ASSLGGQGTGEQY